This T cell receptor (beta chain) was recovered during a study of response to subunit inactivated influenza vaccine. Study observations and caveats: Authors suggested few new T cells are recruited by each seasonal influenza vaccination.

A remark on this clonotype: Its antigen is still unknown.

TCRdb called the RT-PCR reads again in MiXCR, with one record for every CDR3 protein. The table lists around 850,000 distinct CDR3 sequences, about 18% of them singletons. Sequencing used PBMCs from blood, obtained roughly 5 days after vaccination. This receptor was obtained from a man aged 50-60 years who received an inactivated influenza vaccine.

The CDR3 sequence is CASSEGRVAAGGREQFF. Here the CDR3 DNA reads TGTGCCAGCAGTGAGGGCAGGGTAGCAGCGGGGGGGCGGGAGCAGTTCTTC. The chain uses TRBV6-1 and TRBJ2-1, with TRBD2 matching 10 bases. Germline V gene sequence: CDR1 MNHNS, CDR2 SASEGT. V was pared by 3 bases and J by 10 bases, with 15 bases of the junction left unmatched. The CDR3 contains 17 residues.